Sequencing of this TCR beta chain was carried out in a study of radiotherapy plus CTLA-4 blockade in lung cancer. Sequenced by immunoSEQ multiplex PCR; TCRdb stores in-frame clones only, minus some. The repertoire has 90,000 to 100,000 clones, approximately 82% of them found once; the top ten carry roughly 23%. Germline CDR1 is SGHVS and CDR2 is FQNEAQ. The CDR3 covers 14 residues. Study results and limitations: In blood, TCR clones derived from the tumor expanded after radiotherapy plus ipilimumab. Reports state that early shifts in blood T cell clones, with interferon-beta, best predicted response.

To note about this clone: What it binds is not known.

The clonotype was recovered from a human donor with non-small cell lung cancer that progressed on radiotherapy plus ipilimumab. The sequenced sample was peripheral blood, obtained from a patient treated with radiotherapy plus ipilimumab. This chain links TRBV7-8 with TRBJ2-5; 7 bases line up with TRBD1. The better agreement between TRBJ2-7 and the DNA end casts doubt on the J call. The CDR3 reads CASTKGTVTYEQYF. CDR3 bases: TGTGCCAGCACCAAGGGGACAGTAACCTACGAGCAGTACTTC.